This T cell receptor (beta chain) originates from a study of beta chain features in type 1 diabetes. At the level of the study: Healthy donors and patients had similar age, gender and cell yields. Researchers looked at roughly 110 million sorted cells across all samples. Study results and limitations: Among all four CD4+ subsets, Type 1 diabetes patients had TCRB CDR3s that were moderately but significantly shorter.

Central memory, naive, regulatory and stem cell-like memory CD4+ cells were sorted by CD45RO/CCR7/CD25/CD127/CD95/CD27. The investigators reverse transcribed all of the isolated RNA, so they sequenced expressed TCRB transcripts. Sequencing used immunoSEQ multiplex PCR; TCRdb keeps in-frame clones, though not all of them. The sample holds roughly 150,000 clones, approximately 8.1% seen once. This clone showed up just a few times. Its antigen remains unidentified. This specimen includes other DNA sequences encoding the same CDR3. V was shortened by 2 bases and J by 1 base, with 6 bases between the two germline ends. The V gene's germline CDR1 is SGHRS and CDR2 YFSETQ. CDR3 length equals 13 residues.

Sequenced input: central memory CD4+ T cells from blood. The rearrangement links TRBV5-1 to TRBJ1-2; TRBD1 is a possible D gene (6 bases). This clonotype was sampled from a man between 18 and 35 years old in good health. The CDR3 reads CASSLQGNYGYTF. CDR3 nucleotide sequence: TGCGCCAGCAGCTTACAGGGTAACTATGGCTACACCTTC. Drawing the rest from reference TRBV5-1 and TRBJ1-2, the complete variable domain is KAGVTQTPRYLIKTRGQQVTLSCSPISGHRSVSWYQQTPGQGLQFLFEYFSETQRNKGNFPGRFSGRQFSNSRSEMNVSTLELGDSALYLCASSLQGNYGYTFGSGTRLTVV.